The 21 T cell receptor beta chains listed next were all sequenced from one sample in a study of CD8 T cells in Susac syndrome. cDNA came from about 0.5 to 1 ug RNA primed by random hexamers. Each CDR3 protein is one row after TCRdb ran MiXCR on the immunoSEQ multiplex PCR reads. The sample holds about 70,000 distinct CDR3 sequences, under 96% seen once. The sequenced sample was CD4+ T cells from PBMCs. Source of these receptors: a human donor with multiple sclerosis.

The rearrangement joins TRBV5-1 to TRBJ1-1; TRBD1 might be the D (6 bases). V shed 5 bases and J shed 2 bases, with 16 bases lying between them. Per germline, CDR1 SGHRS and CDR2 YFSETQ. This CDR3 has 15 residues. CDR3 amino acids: CASSPGGYYNTEAFF. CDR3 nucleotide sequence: TGCGCCAGCAGTCCCGGGGGCTACTATAACACTGAAGCTTTCTTT.

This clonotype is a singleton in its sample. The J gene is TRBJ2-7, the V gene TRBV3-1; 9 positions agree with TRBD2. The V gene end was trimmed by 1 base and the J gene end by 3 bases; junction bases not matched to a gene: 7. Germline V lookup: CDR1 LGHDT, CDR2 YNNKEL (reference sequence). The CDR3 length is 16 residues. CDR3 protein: CASSQVLAGRDYEQYF. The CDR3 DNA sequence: TGTGCCAGCAGCCAAGTCCTAGCGGGACGGGACTACGAGCAGTACTTC.

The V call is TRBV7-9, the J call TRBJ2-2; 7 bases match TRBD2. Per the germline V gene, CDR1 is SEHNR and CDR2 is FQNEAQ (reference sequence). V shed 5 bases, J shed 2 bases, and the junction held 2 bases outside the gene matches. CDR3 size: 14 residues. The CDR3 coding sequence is TGTGCCAGCAGCCCTAGCGGTAACACCGGGGAGCTGTTTTTT. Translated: CASSPSGNTGELFF.

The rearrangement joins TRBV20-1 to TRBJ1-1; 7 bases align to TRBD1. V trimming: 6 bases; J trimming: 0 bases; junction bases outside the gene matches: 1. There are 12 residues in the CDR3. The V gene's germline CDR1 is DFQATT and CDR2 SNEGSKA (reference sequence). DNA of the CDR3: TGCAGTGCGGGACAGCTGAACACTGAAGCTTTCTTT. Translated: CSAGQLNTEAFF.

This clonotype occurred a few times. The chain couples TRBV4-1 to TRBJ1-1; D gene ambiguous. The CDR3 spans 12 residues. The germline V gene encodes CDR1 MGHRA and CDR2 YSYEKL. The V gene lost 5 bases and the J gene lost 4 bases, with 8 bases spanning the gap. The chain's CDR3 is CASSWPSTEAFF. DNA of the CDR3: TGCGCCAGCAGCTGGCCGAGCACTGAAGCTTTCTTT.

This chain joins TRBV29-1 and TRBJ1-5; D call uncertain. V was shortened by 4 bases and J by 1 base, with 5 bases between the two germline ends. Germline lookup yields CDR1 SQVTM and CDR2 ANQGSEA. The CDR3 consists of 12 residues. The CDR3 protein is CSVGGSNQPQHF. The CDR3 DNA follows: TGCAGCGTTGGGGGAAGCAATCAGCCCCAGCATTTT.

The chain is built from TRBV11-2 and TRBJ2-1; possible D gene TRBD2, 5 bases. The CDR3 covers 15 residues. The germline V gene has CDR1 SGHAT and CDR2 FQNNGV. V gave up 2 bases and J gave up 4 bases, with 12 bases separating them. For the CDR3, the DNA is TGTGCCAGCAGCTTAATCCGGGGAGCGTACAATGAGCAGTTCTTC. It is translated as CASSLIRGAYNEQFF.

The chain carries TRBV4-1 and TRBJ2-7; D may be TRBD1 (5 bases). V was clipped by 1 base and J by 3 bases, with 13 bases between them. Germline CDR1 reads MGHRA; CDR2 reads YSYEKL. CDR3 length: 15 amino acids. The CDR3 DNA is TGCGCCAGCAGCCAAGGGGAACAGGCTCACTACGAGCAGTACTTC. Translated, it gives CASSQGEQAHYEQYF.

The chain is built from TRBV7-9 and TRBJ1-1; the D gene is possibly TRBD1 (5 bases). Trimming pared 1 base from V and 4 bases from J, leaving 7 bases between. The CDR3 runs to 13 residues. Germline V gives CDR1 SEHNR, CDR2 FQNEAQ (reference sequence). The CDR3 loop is CASSLVGVTEAFF. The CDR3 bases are TGTGCCAGCAGCTTAGTAGGGGTCACTGAAGCTTTCTTT.

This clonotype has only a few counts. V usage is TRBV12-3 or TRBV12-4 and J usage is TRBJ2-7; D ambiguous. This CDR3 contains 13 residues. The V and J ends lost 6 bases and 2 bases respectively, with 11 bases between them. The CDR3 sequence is CASRATEAYEQYF. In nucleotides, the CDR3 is TGTGCCAGCAGAGCAACAGAGGCCTACGAGCAGTACTTC.

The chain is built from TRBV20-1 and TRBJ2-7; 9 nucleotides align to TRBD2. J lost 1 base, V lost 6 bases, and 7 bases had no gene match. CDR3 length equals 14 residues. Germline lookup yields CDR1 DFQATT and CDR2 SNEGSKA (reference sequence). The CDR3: CSARLSGGSYEQYF. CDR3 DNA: TGCAGTGCGAGACTTAGCGGGGGATCCTACGAGCAGTACTTC.

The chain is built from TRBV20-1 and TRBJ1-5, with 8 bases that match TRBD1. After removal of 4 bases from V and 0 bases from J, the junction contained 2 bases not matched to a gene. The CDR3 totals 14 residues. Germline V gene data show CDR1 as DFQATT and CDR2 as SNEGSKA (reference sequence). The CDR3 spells CSANDRGSNQPQHF. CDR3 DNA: TGCAGTGCTAACGACAGGGGTAGCAATCAGCCCCAGCATTTT.

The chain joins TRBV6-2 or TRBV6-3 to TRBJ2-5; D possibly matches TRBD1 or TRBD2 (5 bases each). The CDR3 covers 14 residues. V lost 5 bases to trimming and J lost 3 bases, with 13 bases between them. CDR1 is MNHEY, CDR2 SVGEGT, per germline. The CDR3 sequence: CASSPLGDEETQYF. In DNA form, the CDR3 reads TGTGCCAGCAGTCCCCTAGGGGACGAAGAGACCCAGTACTTC.

The CDR3 sequence: CASSPSSRSLPYEQYF. In nucleotides, the CDR3 is TGTGCCAGCTCACCATCTAGCAGGTCCCTCCCCTACGAGCAGTACTTC. The chain employs TRBV18 and TRBJ2-7; the D gene is possibly TRBD2 (5 bases). V shed 2 bases and J shed 2 bases, with 16 bases lying between them. This CDR3 contains 16 residues. Germline V gene data show CDR1 as KGHSH and CDR2 as LQKENI.

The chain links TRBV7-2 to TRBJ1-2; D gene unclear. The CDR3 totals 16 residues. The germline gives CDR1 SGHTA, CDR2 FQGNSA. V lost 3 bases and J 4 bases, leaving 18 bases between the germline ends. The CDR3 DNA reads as TGTGCCAGCAGCTTGGACCCCCTGTCGACACTCTATGGCTACACCTTC. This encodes CASSLDPLSTLYGYTF.

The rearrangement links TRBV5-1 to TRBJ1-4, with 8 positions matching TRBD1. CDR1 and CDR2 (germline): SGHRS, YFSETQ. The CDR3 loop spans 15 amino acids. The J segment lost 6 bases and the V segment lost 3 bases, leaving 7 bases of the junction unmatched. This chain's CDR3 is CASSSTGERDEKLFF. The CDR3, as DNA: TGCGCCAGCAGCTCGACAGGGGAACGGGATGAAAAACTGTTTTTT.

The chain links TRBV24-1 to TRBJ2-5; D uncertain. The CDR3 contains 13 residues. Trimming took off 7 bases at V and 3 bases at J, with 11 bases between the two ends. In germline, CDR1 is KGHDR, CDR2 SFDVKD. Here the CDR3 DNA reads TGTGCCACCAGACAGTTACAAAAAGAGACCCAGTACTTC. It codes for CATRQLQKETQYF.

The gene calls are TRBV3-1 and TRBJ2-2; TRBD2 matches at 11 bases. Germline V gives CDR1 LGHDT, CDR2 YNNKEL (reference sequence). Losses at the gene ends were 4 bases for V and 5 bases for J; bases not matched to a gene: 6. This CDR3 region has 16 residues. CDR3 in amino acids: CASSPLAGGPTGELFF. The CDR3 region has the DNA TGTGCCAGCAGCCCGTTAGCGGGGGGGCCGACCGGGGAGCTGTTTTTT. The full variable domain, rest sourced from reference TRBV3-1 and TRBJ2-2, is DTAVSQTPKYLVTQMGNDKSIKCEQNLGHDTMYWYKQDSKKFLKIMFSYNNKELIINETVPNRFSPKSPDKAHLNLHINSLELGDSAVYFCASSPLAGGPTGELFFGEGSRLTVL.

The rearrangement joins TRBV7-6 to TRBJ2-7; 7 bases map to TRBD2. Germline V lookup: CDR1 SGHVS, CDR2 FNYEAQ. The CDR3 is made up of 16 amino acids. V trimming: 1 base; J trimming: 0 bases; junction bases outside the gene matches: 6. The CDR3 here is CASSLDSSGPSYEQYF. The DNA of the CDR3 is TGTGCCAGCAGCTTAGATAGTAGCGGGCCCTCCTACGAGCAGTACTTC.

CDR3: CSVATDTEAFF. The DNA for the CDR3 is TGCAGCGTCGCTACGGACACTGAAGCTTTCTTT. The V gene is TRBV29-1, the J gene TRBJ1-1, with no clear D. Trimming shortened V by 6 bases and J by 3 bases, and 8 bases separated the two germline ends. This CDR3 comprises 11 residues. Germline CDR1 reads SQVTM; CDR2 reads ANQGSEA.

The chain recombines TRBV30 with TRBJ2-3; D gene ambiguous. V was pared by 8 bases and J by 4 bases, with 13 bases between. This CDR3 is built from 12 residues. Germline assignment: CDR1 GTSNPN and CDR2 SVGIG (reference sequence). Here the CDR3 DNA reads TGTGCCCGGGCGAGGCTCGCAGATACGCAGTATTTT. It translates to CARARLADTQYF.